This entry describes one T cell receptor beta chain. Produced via immunoSEQ multiplex PCR; TCRdb's table is partial and in-frame only. The table has more than 250,000 clones, roughly 84% seen once. This entry comes from a study of blood T cell repertoires in COVID-19. Germline CDR1 is LNHDA and CDR2 is SQIVND (reference sequence). The CDR3 spans 17 residues. Unmatched junction bases numbered 14, after V lost 4 bases and J lost 9 bases. The sample was peripheral blood. The chain uses TRBV19 and TRBJ1-6; 8 bases match TRBD1. The TCR sequence derives from a man in his fifties with active or convalescent COVID-19. The CDR3: CASSTPGQGDESSPLHF. The CDR3 bases are TGTGCCAGTAGTACGCCCGGACAGGGTGACGAGAGTTCACCCCTCCACTTT.